These 17 T cell receptor beta chains share one sample of origin, sequenced in a study of cytomegalovirus exposure and HLA in healthy donors. Primers included in the PCR were 60 Vbeta and 13 Jbeta primers. Using immunoSEQ multiplex PCR, the repertoire was profiled, and TCRdb retains in-frame clones only, with some absent. This sample has 40,000 to 55,000 clones, with approximately 70% found just once. The sequenced sample consisted of PBMCs. The receptor source for this set is a man aged 18 to 29 in good health and CMV-seronegative.

The genes are TRBV19 and TRBJ1-5; possibly TRBD1 for D (6 bases). V lost 0 bases and J 4 bases, leaving 7 bases between the germline ends. The CDR3 runs 14 residues. Germline V gene sequence: CDR1 LNHDA, CDR2 SQIVND (reference sequence). The CDR3 sequence is CASSIDQGNQPQHF. The DNA for the CDR3 is TGTGCCAGTAGTATAGATCAGGGGAATCAGCCCCAGCATTTT.

The CDR3: CASRSRGSYNEQFF. As DNA, the CDR3 is TGTGCCAGCAGGTCGCGGGGGTCCTACAATGAGCAGTTCTTC. The chain uses TRBV28 and TRBJ2-1, with TRBD2 identical over 7 bases. From germline, CDR1 is MDHEN and CDR2 SYDVKM. The length of the CDR3 is 14 residues. The V gene end was trimmed by 6 bases and the J gene end by 1 base; junction bases not matched to a gene: 3.

The chain links TRBV2 to TRBJ2-5; D is undetermined. The CDR3 runs 14 residues. From germline, CDR1 is SNHLY and CDR2 FYNNEI. V was pared by 4 bases and J by 4 bases, with 13 bases between. CDR3 region: CASSAARSGETQYF. The CDR3 DNA reads TGTGCCAGCAGTGCAGCGCGATCCGGAGAGACCCAGTACTTC.

The table lists this clone with a few counts. This rearrangement joins TRBV29-1 to TRBJ1-2; D is uncertain. This CDR3 is built from 12 residues. Per the germline V gene, CDR1 is SQVTM and CDR2 is ANQGSEA. V dropped 4 bases and J dropped 6 bases, with 12 bases sitting between them. In DNA, the CDR3 is TGCAGCGTTGTGGCGGGGAAAGATGGCTACACCTTC. Amino acids: CSVVAGKDGYTF.

This chain joins TRBV27 and TRBJ1-2; a possible D gene is TRBD1 (6 bases). The CDR3 has 14 residues. The germline V gene has CDR1 MNHEY and CDR2 SMNVEV (reference sequence). Trimming removed 5 bases from V and 3 bases from J, with 13 bases in between. The CDR3 DNA follows: TGTGCCAGCAGTGTACAGGGTCTTCACTATGGCTACACCTTC. This sequence encodes CASSVQGLHYGYTF.

This clone was counted a few times. The chain joins TRBV28 to TRBJ2-7; a weak D match, TRBD2 (6 bases). Trimming pared 5 bases from V and 6 bases from J, leaving 11 bases between. This CDR3 contains 12 residues. Germline V CDR1 and CDR2: MDHEN, SYDVKM. In DNA, the CDR3 is TGTGCCAGCAGTCTTCAGGGAGGCGAGCAGTACTTC. The encoded protein is CASSLQGGEQYF.

The V gene is TRBV27, the J gene TRBJ2-1, with 13 bases that match TRBD2. CDR1 is MNHEY, CDR2 SMNVEV, per germline (reference sequence). V shed 6 bases, J shed 9 bases, and the junction held 5 bases outside the gene matches. The CDR3 spans 14 residues. Here the CDR3 DNA reads TGTGCCAGCAGAACCGGGACTAGCGGGACTGAGCAGTTCTTC. It codes for CASRTGTSGTEQFF.

This sequence joins TRBV18 and TRBJ1-6; 8 bases line up with TRBD1. Germline values: CDR1 KGHSH, CDR2 LQKENI. With 6 bases clipped from V and 9 bases from J, the junction kept 7 bases outside the gene matches. This CDR3 has 14 amino acids. DNA for the CDR3: TGTGCCAGCTCGCCTCAGGGGGCGGCTTCACCCCTCCACTTT. Residues: CASSPQGAASPLHF.

The V and J genes are TRBV6-5 and TRBJ2-3; the match to TRBD1 covers 10 bases. The CDR3 has 14 amino acids. Germline lookup yields CDR1 MNHEY and CDR2 SVGAGI. V lost 4 bases, J lost 4 bases, and 2 bases stayed unmatched. The CDR3 is CASSSTGGPDTQYF. The CDR3 DNA follows: TGTGCCAGCAGTTCGACAGGGGGCCCAGATACGCAGTATTTT.

The chain has TRBV11-2 and TRBJ2-5; D is undetermined. The CDR3 has 14 amino acids. V was shortened by 5 bases and J by 0 bases, with 10 bases between the two germline ends. Germline CDR1 reads SGHAT; CDR2 reads FQNNGV. CDR3 loop: CASSAAGYQETQYF. The CDR3 DNA reads as TGTGCCAGCAGCGCAGCAGGTTACCAAGAGACCCAGTACTTC.

This clone has just a few counts. The chain employs TRBV4-2 and TRBJ1-2; TRBD1 agrees at 8 bases. V was pared by 3 bases and J by 3 bases, with 3 bases of the junction left unmatched. The germline gives CDR1 LGHNA, CDR2 YNFKEQ. The CDR3 covers 14 residues. CDR3 loop: CASSQNRGDYGYTF. CDR3 nucleotide sequence: TGTGCCAGCAGCCAGAACAGGGGGGACTATGGCTACACCTTC.

The gene calls are TRBV9 and TRBJ2-7; 9 bases agree with TRBD1. The trim removed 0 bases at V and 5 bases at J, leaving 9 bases unmatched. The CDR3 totals 16 residues. The germline V gene encodes CDR1 SGDLS and CDR2 YYNGEE. The chain's CDR3 is CASSVGVGTGSDEQYF. The CDR3 nucleotides are TGTGCCAGCAGCGTAGGGGTCGGGACAGGGAGCGACGAGCAGTACTTC.

This chain joins TRBV4-3 and TRBJ2-7; D gene uncertain. Germline V gene sequence: CDR1 LGHNA, CDR2 YSLEER. Between the trimmed V and J ends, which lost 0 bases and 6 bases, there was a span of 12 bases. The CDR3 has 14 residues. DNA for the CDR3: TGCGCCAGCAGCCAAGATATGAGGTTTAGCGAGCAGTACTTC. Amino acids: CASSQDMRFSEQYF.

This clone has just a few counts. The J gene is TRBJ2-3, the V gene TRBV14, with D unclear. In germline, CDR1 is SGHDN, CDR2 FVKESK. The CDR3 runs to 14 residues. Trimming pared 0 bases from V and 3 bases from J, leaving 7 bases between. CDR3 protein: CASSQDLGTDTQYF. DNA for the CDR3: TGTGCCAGCAGCCAAGATCTCGGGACAGATACGCAGTATTTT.

V gene TRBV4-1 combines with J gene TRBJ2-5; 11 positions match TRBD2. Per germline, CDR1 MGHRA and CDR2 YSYEKL. V was clipped by 8 bases and J by 3 bases; unmatched bases: 2. The CDR3 contains 13 residues. The CDR3 DNA is TGCGCCAGCCATAGCGGGAGGGAAGAGACCCAGTACTTC. Translated: CASHSGREETQYF.

This chain connects TRBV13 to TRBJ2-5, with 7 bases aligning to TRBD1. Germline values: CDR1 PRHDT, CDR2 FYEKMQ (reference sequence). V shed 8 bases, J shed 4 bases, and the junction held 7 bases outside the gene matches. The CDR3 is made up of 13 amino acids. CDR3 coding DNA: TGTGCCAGCGCCCCCCGACAGGGAGAGACCCAGTACTTC. This sequence encodes CASAPRQGETQYF.

The chain has TRBV10-3 and TRBJ2-1; TRBD2 matches 14 bases. The CDR3 has 16 residues. J was trimmed by 7 bases and V by 6 bases; bases with no gene match: 8. The germline V gene has CDR1 ENHRY and CDR2 SYGVKD. The CDR3 loop reads CAIRGTSGSYRNEQFF. The CDR3 DNA follows: TGTGCCATCAGGGGGACTAGCGGGAGTTATCGGAATGAGCAGTTCTTC.